These 12 T cell receptor beta chains came from one sample sequenced in a study of beta chain features in type 1 diabetes. Reverse transcription of all isolated RNA meant that expressed TCRB transcripts were sequenced. Libraries were prepared by immunoSEQ multiplex PCR; TCRdb keeps only in-frame clonotypes and omits some of them. The sample includes roughly 500,000 clones, roughly 31% of them seen just once. Sequencing was performed on naive CD4+ T cells from blood. The receptors stem from a man aged 18 to 35 in good health.

The genes are TRBV30 and TRBJ1-2, with TRBD1 identical over 10 bases. CDR3 length: 14 amino acids. J gave up 3 bases and V 5 bases, and 6 bases lay outside the gene matches. The germline CDR1 and CDR2 sequences are GTSNPN and SVGIG (reference sequence). The CDR3 region has the DNA TGTGCCTGGGACGGGACAGGGGAGGACTATGGCTACACCTTC. Protein: CAWDGTGEDYGYTF.

The chain carries TRBV7-2 and TRBJ2-7; D is unclear. Trimming removed 6 bases from V and 0 bases from J, with 12 bases in between. Germline V gene data show CDR1 as SGHTA and CDR2 as FQGNSA. The CDR3 spans 14 residues. CDR3 region: CASSGVPGSYEQYF. CDR3 bases: TGTGCCAGCAGTGGGGTCCCAGGCTCCTACGAGCAGTACTTC.

Regarding this clone: Other DNA variants within this sample encode the same CDR3. DNA for the CDR3: TGTGCCTGGAGTCCGGACCAAGAGACCCAGTACTTC. It specifies CAWSPDQETQYF. The chain employs TRBV30 and TRBJ2-5; D is uncertain. The V end lost 2 bases, the J end lost 0 bases, and 4 bases lay between the germline ends. Germline values: CDR1 GTSNPN, CDR2 SVGIG (reference sequence). This CDR3 is 12 amino acids long.

CDR3 protein: CASSPSTRGGYGYTF. CDR3 in DNA: TGTGCCAGCAGCCCCTCGACGCGAGGGGGCTATGGCTACACCTTC. The chain is built from TRBV14 and TRBJ1-2; possibly TRBD1 for D (6 bases). Germline CDR1 reads SGHDN; CDR2 reads FVKESK. This CDR3 contains 15 residues. The V end was cut by 4 bases, the J end by 4 bases, with 16 bases between.

The chain has TRBV29-1 and TRBJ2-1; D might be TRBD2 (5 bases). Germline loops: CDR1 SQVTM, CDR2 ANQGSEA. V was shortened by 4 bases and J by 2 bases, with 12 bases between the two germline ends. The CDR3 loop spans 14 amino acids. CDR3 protein: CSVGAADPYNEQFF. CDR3 bases: TGCAGCGTTGGTGCAGCGGATCCCTACAATGAGCAGTTCTTC.

The gene calls are TRBV30 and TRBJ1-1, with D maybe TRBD1 (5 bases). Germline V gene lookup returns CDR1 GTSNPN and CDR2 SVGIG (reference sequence). Deletions cut 8 bases from V and 4 bases from J, with 17 bases between. The CDR3 contains 13 residues. The DNA of the CDR3 is TGTGCCGCTTCTGGACCGGGGGGCACTGAAGCTTTCTTT. Protein sequence: CAASGPGGTEAFF.

This sequence joins TRBV7-3 and TRBJ2-3; D perhaps matches TRBD2 (6 bases). The CDR3 contains 15 residues. V was clipped by 1 base and J by 4 bases, with 12 bases between them. Germline assignment: CDR1 SGHTA and CDR2 FQGTGA. CDR3 bases: TGTGCCAGCAGCTTAAGAGTGGGAGGCCCAGATACGCAGTATTTT. Amino acid sequence: CASSLRVGGPDTQYF.

This clone came up a few times. The chain employs TRBV7-2 and TRBJ2-5; no clear D. V shed 5 bases and J shed 7 bases, with 14 bases lying between them. This CDR3 spans 13 amino acids. Per germline, CDR1 SGHTA and CDR2 FQGNSA. CDR3 DNA sequence: TGTGCCAGCAGCCGGTTTGAGGCCGGGACCCAGTACTTC. Its protein product is CASSRFEAGTQYF.

The J gene is TRBJ2-7, the V gene TRBV25-1, with 8 bases identical to TRBD1. Trimming took 6 bases from V and 2 from J; bases not matched to a gene: 3. The V gene's germline CDR1 is MGHDK and CDR2 SYGVNS. The CDR3 is made up of 13 amino acids. CDR3 coding DNA: TGTGCCAGCAGGGACAGGGCAACCTACGAGCAGTACTTC. It is translated as CASRDRATYEQYF.

The V and J genes are TRBV29-1 and TRBJ2-1; 10 bases match TRBD2. V shed 6 bases and J 0 bases; nucleotides not matched to a gene: 2. CDR1 is SQVTM and CDR2 is ANQGSEA in the germline V gene. This CDR3 region has 14 residues. CDR3 in DNA: TGCAGCGTCCTAGCGGGGGCCTCCTACAATGAGCAGTTCTTC. Its protein is CSVLAGASYNEQFF.

This clone was seen only a few times. The V gene is TRBV29-1, the J gene TRBJ1-2; possible D gene TRBD1, 6 bases. The germline CDR1 and CDR2 sequences are SQVTM and ANQGSEA. Between the trimmed V and J ends, which lost 5 bases and 4 bases, there was a span of 17 bases. The length of the CDR3 is 14 residues. The CDR3 nucleotides read TGCAGCGTTCGACAGGATAGCGCGATCTATGGCTACACCTTC. Protein: CSVRQDSAIYGYTF.

The chain uses TRBV27 and TRBJ2-3; D is unresolved. The CDR3 contains 13 residues. The V end lost 7 bases, the J end lost 3 bases, and 11 bases lay between the germline ends. CDR1 and CDR2 (germline): MNHEY, SMNVEV (reference sequence). CDR3 protein: CASTSPRTDTQYF. The CDR3 DNA sequence: TGTGCCAGCACTTCCCCCCGGACAGATACGCAGTATTTT.